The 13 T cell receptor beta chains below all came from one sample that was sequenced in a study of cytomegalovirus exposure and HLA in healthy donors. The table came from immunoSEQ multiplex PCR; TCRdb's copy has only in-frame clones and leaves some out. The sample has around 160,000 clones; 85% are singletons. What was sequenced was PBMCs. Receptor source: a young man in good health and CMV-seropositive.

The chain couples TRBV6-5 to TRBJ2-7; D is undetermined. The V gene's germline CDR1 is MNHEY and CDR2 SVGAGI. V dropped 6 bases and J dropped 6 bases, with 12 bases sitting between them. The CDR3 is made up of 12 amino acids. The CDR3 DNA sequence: TGTGCCAGCAGCCCCCAGCCGGGCGAGCAGTACTTC. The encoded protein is CASSPQPGEQYF.

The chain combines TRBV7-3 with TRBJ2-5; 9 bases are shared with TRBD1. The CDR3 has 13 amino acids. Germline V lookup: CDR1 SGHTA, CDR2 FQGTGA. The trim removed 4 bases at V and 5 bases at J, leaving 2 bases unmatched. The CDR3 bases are TGTGCCAGCAGCTCCGGACAGGGGGAGACCCAGTACTTC. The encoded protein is CASSSGQGETQYF.

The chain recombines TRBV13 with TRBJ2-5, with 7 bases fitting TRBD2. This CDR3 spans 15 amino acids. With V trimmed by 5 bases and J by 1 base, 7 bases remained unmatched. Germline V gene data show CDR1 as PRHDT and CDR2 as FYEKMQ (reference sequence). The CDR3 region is CASSPGAGPQETQYF. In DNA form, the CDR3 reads TGTGCCAGCAGCCCTGGAGCGGGGCCCCAAGAGACCCAGTACTTC.

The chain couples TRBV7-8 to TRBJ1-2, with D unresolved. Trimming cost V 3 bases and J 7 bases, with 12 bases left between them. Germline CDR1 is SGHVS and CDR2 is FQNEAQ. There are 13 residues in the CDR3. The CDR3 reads CASSFRSAGGYTF. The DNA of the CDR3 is TGTGCCAGCAGCTTCCGGTCCGCGGGTGGCTACACCTTC. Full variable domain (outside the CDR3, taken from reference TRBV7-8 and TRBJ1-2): GAGVSQSPRYKVAKRGQDVALRCDPISGHVSLFWYQQALGQGPEFLTYFQNEAQLDKSGLPSDRFFAERPEGSVSTLKIQRTQQEDSAVYLCASSFRSAGGYTFGSGTRLTVV.

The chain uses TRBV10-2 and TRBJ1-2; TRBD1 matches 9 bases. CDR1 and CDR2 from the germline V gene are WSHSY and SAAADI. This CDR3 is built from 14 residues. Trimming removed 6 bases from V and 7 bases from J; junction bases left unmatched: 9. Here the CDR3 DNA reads TGCGCCAGCAGACAGGGACAGGGTTATCTTGGCTACACCTTC. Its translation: CASRQGQGYLGYTF.

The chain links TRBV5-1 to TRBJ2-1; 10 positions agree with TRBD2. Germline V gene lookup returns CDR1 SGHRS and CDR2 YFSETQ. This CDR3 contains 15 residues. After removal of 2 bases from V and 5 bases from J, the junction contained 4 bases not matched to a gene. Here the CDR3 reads CASSLLAGSHNEQFF. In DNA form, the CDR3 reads TGCGCCAGCAGCTTACTAGCGGGGTCCCACAATGAGCAGTTCTTC. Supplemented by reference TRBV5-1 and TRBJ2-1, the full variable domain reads KAGVTQTPRYLIKTRGQQVTLSCSPISGHRSVSWYQQTPGQGLQFLFEYFSETQRNKGNFPGRFSGRQFSNSRSEMNVSTLELGDSALYLCASSLLAGSHNEQFFGPGTRLTVL.

The CDR3 DNA follows: TGTGCCAGCAGCCTGGGACTCCCAGATACGCAGTATTTT. This codes for CASSLGLPDTQYF. The J gene is TRBJ2-3, the V gene TRBV7-3; TRBD2 is a possible D gene (6 bases). Germline V gene lookup returns CDR1 SGHTA and CDR2 FQGTGA. The CDR3 extends over 13 amino acids. Trimming left V 5 bases short and J 4 bases short, with 10 bases between.

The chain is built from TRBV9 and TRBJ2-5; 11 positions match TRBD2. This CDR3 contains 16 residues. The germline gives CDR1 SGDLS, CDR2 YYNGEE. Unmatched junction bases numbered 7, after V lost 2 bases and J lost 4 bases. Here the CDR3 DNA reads TGTGCCAGCAGCGTTGTAGCGGGGGGGCCGGGAGAGACCCAGTACTTC. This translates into CASSVVAGGPGETQYF.

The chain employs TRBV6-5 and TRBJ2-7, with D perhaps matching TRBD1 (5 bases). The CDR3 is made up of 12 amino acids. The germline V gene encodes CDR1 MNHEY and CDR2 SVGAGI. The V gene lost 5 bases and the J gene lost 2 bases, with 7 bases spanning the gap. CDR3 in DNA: TGTGCCAGCAGTCCGGACACCTACGAGCAGTACTTC. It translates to CASSPDTYEQYF.

CDR3 in amino acids: CASSLGTGETANYGYTF. DNA for the CDR3: TGTGCCAGCAGCTTGGGAACGGGGGAAACGGCTAACTATGGCTACACCTTC. V and J are TRBV5-4 and TRBJ1-2; possible D gene TRBD1, 5 bases. Trimming stripped 0 bases from V and 0 bases from J, with 15 bases between. Germline CDR1 SGHNT, CDR2 YYREEE (reference sequence). This CDR3 comprises 17 residues.

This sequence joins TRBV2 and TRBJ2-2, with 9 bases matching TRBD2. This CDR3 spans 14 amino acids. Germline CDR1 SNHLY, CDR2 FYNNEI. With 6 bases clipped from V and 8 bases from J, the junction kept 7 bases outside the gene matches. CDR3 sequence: CASRGASGMGELFF. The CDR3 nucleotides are TGTGCCAGCAGAGGGGCTAGCGGGATGGGGGAGCTGTTTTTT.

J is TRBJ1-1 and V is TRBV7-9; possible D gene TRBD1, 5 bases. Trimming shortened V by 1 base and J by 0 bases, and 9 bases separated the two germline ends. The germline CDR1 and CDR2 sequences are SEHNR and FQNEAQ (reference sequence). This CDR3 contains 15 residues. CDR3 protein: CASSLVGGLNTEAFF. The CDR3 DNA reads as TGTGCCAGCAGCTTAGTCGGGGGATTGAACACTGAAGCTTTCTTT.

CDR3 nucleotide sequence: TGCGCCAGCAGCCCAGGACTGGTTGAGGCCTACAATGAGCAGTTCTTC. It specifies CASSPGLVEAYNEQFF. The chain joins TRBV5-1 to TRBJ2-1; D perhaps matches TRBD2 (5 bases). The CDR3 is 16 residues long. From germline, CDR1 is SGHRS and CDR2 YFSETQ. With 4 bases removed from V and 2 bases from J, the gap between germline ends came to 16 bases.